Presented here are 23 T cell receptor beta chains from one specimen sequenced in a study of blood T cells in healthy people across ages. Combining a sample-barcoded 5' primer with a J-beta primer mix, a second PCR ran for roughly 6 to 12 cycles. TCRdb analysed the 5' RACE reads with MiXCR anew, one entry per CDR3 protein. Counted here are about 1.6 million distinct CDR3 sequences, 34% occurring once; the ten biggest clones make up roughly 12%. The sequencing sample was made of blood. These receptors all stem from a woman between 25 and 40 years old in good health.

This clonotype was seen at least ten times. The V and J genes are TRBV7-9 and TRBJ2-7, with D hard to call. The CDR3 sequence is 15 residues long. Germline loops: CDR1 SEHNR, CDR2 FQNEAQ (reference sequence). The ends were cut back, 0 bases at V and 4 bases at J, with 13 bases in the middle. The CDR3: CASSLARNSFYEQYF. DNA for the CDR3: TGTGCCAGCAGCTTAGCTCGGAATTCGTTTTACGAGCAGTACTTC.

The chain couples TRBV28 to TRBJ2-5; a weak D match, TRBD1 (5 bases). Trimming removed 3 bases from V and 2 bases from J, with 13 bases in between. The germline V gene has CDR1 MDHEN and CDR2 SYDVKM. This CDR3 is 15 amino acids long. CDR3 nucleotides: TGTGCCAGCAGTTTTGGGTCTGGGGCACAAGAGACCCAGTACTTC. This encodes CASSFGSGAQETQYF. The entire variable domain, with the rest obtained from reference TRBV28 and TRBJ2-5, is as follows: DVKVTQSSRYLVKRTGEKVFLECVQDMDHENMFWYRQDPGLGLRLIYFSYDVKMKEKGDIPEGYSVSREKKERFSLILESASTNQTSMYLCASSFGSGAQETQYFGPGTRLLVL.

J is TRBJ2-5 and V is TRBV4-1, with D tentatively TRBD2 (7 bases). The CDR3 spans 16 residues. Germline V gives CDR1 MGHRA, CDR2 YSYEKL. Trimming took off 10 bases at V and 2 bases at J, with 23 bases between the two ends. The chain's CDR3 is CANSQGRGGKQETQYF. CDR3 nucleotides: TGCGCCAATAGCCAAGGCCGCGGGGGCAAACAAGAGACCCAGTACTTC.

The V call is TRBV20-1, the J call TRBJ2-6; D might be TRBD2 (5 bases). CDR3 length: 19 amino acids. Germline V gene sequence: CDR1 DFQATT, CDR2 SNEGSKA (reference sequence). V lost 1 base to trimming and J lost 2 bases, with 21 bases between them. CDR3 in amino acids: CSARVAGLTTMTGANVLTF. The CDR3 DNA sequence: TGCAGTGCTAGAGTTGCGGGCCTTACAACCATGACTGGGGCCAACGTCCTGACTTTC.

Concerning this clonotype itself: One junction end disagrees with the germline gene, perhaps due to a read error. The chain employs TRBV15 and TRBJ2-7; 10 positions agree with TRBD1. The CDR3 runs to 14 residues. Germline assignment: CDR1 LNHNV and CDR2 YYDKDF (reference sequence). The CDR3 DNA is TGCGCCACCAGGACGGACAGGGGGTCCTACGAGCAGTACTTC. Translation gives CATRTDRGSYEQYF.

Only a few counts were recorded for this clonotype. The chain links TRBV12-3 or TRBV12-4 to TRBJ1-2, with D unresolved. This CDR3 comprises 11 residues. The ends were cut back, 8 bases at V and 5 bases at J, with 9 bases in the middle. CDR3 region: CASGVYYGYTF. The CDR3, as DNA: TGTGCCAGCGGAGTCTATTATGGCTACACCTTC.

This clonotype was detected a few times. V is TRBV5-4 and J is TRBJ2-3; tentative D call: TRBD2 (5 bases). Germline V lookup: CDR1 SGHNT, CDR2 YYREEE (reference sequence). This CDR3 region has 15 residues. V lost 4 bases to trimming and J lost 4 bases, with 16 bases between them. The CDR3 loop reads CASSAGILDADTQYF. DNA for the CDR3: TGTGCCAGCAGCGCCGGGATATTAGATGCAGATACGCAGTATTTT.

The rearrangement links TRBV12-3 or TRBV12-4 to TRBJ2-1, with no clear D. CDR3 length equals 15 residues. The V end was cut by 6 bases, the J end by 5 bases, with 17 bases between. CDR3 in amino acids: CASRSNSLANNEQFF. CDR3 bases: TGTGCCAGCAGATCCAACAGCTTGGCAAACAATGAGCAGTTCTTC.

J is TRBJ1-2 and V is TRBV6-1; a possible D gene is TRBD1 (6 bases). V lost 6 bases and J 7 bases, leaving 9 bases between the germline ends. The length of the CDR3 is 11 residues. The germline CDR1 and CDR2 sequences are MNHNS and SASEGT. The CDR3 DNA reads TGTGCCAGCAGCAGGGGTCTTGGCTACACCTTC. Translation gives CASSRGLGYTF.

V is TRBV7-9 and J is TRBJ2-1; possibly TRBD1 for D (5 bases). The V gene's germline CDR1 is SEHNR and CDR2 FQNEAQ (reference sequence). The CDR3 length is 14 residues. With 7 bases removed from V and 8 bases from J, the gap between germline ends came to 18 bases. The CDR3 DNA sequence: TGTGCCAGCACCTCTAGGGGCTATGTCGATGAGCAGTTCTTC. This encodes CASTSRGYVDEQFF.

The rearrangement links TRBV20-1 to TRBJ2-5, with 8 bases aligning to TRBD2. The tail of the sequence fits TRBJ2-7 better, so the J call may be wrong. This CDR3 region has 13 residues. The germline gives CDR1 DFQATT, CDR2 SNEGSKA (reference sequence). Written as DNA, the CDR3 is TGCAGTGCTCCCGTAGCGGGATGGGACGAGCAGTACTTC. It is translated as CSAPVAGWDEQYF.

The V call is TRBV12-3 or TRBV12-4, the J call TRBJ2-5, with D tentatively TRBD2 (6 bases). The CDR3 is 14 amino acids. Trimming took off 6 bases at V and 4 bases at J, with 15 bases between the two ends. CDR3 in amino acids: CASRKGGSGETQYF. CDR3 DNA sequence: TGTGCCAGCAGGAAAGGAGGGAGCGGAGAGACCCAGTACTTC.

V and J are TRBV29-1 and TRBJ1-2; 11 bases are a match to TRBD1. V was pared by 8 bases and J by 6 bases, with 8 bases of the junction left unmatched. CDR3 length: 13 amino acids. Germline CDR1 and CDR2: SQVTM and ANQGSEA. As DNA, the CDR3 is TGCAGCACCGGACAGGGGGCTTCAAATGGCTACACCTTC. Translating gives CSTGQGASNGYTF.

This clonotype has only a few counts. The chain employs TRBV20-1 and TRBJ1-1; D remains unclear. Germline lookup yields CDR1 DFQATT and CDR2 SNEGSKA (reference sequence). V shed 2 bases and J shed 3 bases, with 10 bases lying between them. The CDR3 length is 13 residues. The CDR3 is CSARNGVYTEAFF. The CDR3 DNA reads TGCAGTGCTAGAAACGGGGTATACACTGAAGCTTTCTTT.

V is TRBV7-2 and J is TRBJ2-5; a possible D gene is TRBD1 (5 bases). Trimming took 5 bases from V and 5 from J, leaving 18 bases between them. The CDR3 contains 15 residues. Germline V CDR1 and CDR2: SGHTA, FQGNSA. As DNA, the CDR3 is TGTGCCAGCAGCATTGGGGCAGGTCGCGTGGAGACCCAGTACTTC. This codes for CASSIGAGRVETQYF. Drawing the rest from reference TRBV7-2 and TRBJ2-5, the complete variable domain is GAGVSQSPSNKVTEKGKDVELRCDPISGHTALYWYRQSLGQGLEFLIYFQGNSAPDKSGLPSDRFSAERTGGSVSTLTIQRTQQEDSAVYLCASSIGAGRVETQYFGPGTRLLVL.

The chain recombines TRBV3-1 with TRBJ1-2, with D perhaps TRBD1 (5 bases). The CDR3 has 15 residues. Germline lookup yields CDR1 LGHDT and CDR2 YNNKEL (reference sequence). Trimming removed 0 bases from V and 6 bases from J, with 14 bases in between. The CDR3 here is CASSQDFATANGYTF. DNA of the CDR3: TGTGCCAGCAGCCAAGATTTCGCGACAGCCAATGGCTACACCTTC.

This clonotype was seen a single time. V gene TRBV5-1 combines with J gene TRBJ1-4; D is unclear. CDR3 length: 14 amino acids. Trimming took off 7 bases at V and 7 bases at J, with 17 bases between the two ends. Germline values: CDR1 SGHRS, CDR2 YFSETQ. The CDR3 coding sequence is TGCGCCAGCTCACGGGTCCCCTCGAGTGAAAAACTGTTTTTT. Protein product: CASSRVPSSEKLFF.

This clonotype occurred once. J is TRBJ2-5 and V is TRBV7-2; TRBD1 is a possible D gene (5 bases). This CDR3 has 16 amino acids. Germline V CDR1 and CDR2: SGHTA, FQGNSA. V was cut by 1 base and J by 1 base, with 13 bases left in between. CDR3 loop: CASSLDASGSQETQYF. The CDR3 coding sequence is TGTGCCAGCAGCTTAGATGCCTCAGGGTCCCAAGAGACCCAGTACTTC.

The chain uses TRBV6-1 and TRBJ2-1; tentatively, D is TRBD1 (6 bases). The V and J ends lost 6 bases and 9 bases respectively, with 9 bases between them. CDR3 length equals 11 residues. CDR1 is MNHNS and CDR2 is SASEGT in the germline V gene. In DNA, the CDR3 is TGTGCCAGCAGAAGGGACACTGAGCAGTTCTTC. This sequence encodes CASRRDTEQFF.

This clonotype was detected a few times. The chain employs TRBV10-3 and TRBJ2-7; TRBD1 might be the D (6 bases). V was cut by 2 bases and J by 4 bases, with 12 bases left in between. CDR3 size: 14 residues. Germline CDR1 and CDR2: ENHRY and SYGVKD. The DNA for the CDR3 is TGTGCCATCAGTGAGACGACAGGTACTTACGAGCAGTACTTC. Amino acids: CAISETTGTYEQYF.

Of note for this clonotype: The germline gene is not matched at one end of the junction; a read error may be the cause. The chain employs TRBV5-1 and TRBJ2-1, with a tentative D call TRBD2 (6 bases). This CDR3 spans 15 amino acids. The germline CDR1 and CDR2 sequences are SGHRS and YFSETQ. This CDR3 reads CAGRFGGTSYNEQFF. CDR3 nucleotide sequence: TGCGCCGGCAGATTTGGGGGGACCTCCTACAATGAGCAGTTCTTC. The complete variable domain, with remaining parts taken from reference TRBV5-1 and TRBJ2-1, reads KAGVTQTPRYLIKTRGQQVTLSCSPISGHRSVSWYQQTPGQGLQFLFEYFSETQRNKGNFPGRFSGRQFSNSRSEMNVSTLELGDSALYLCAGRFGGTSYNEQFFGPGTRLTVL.

This sequence joins TRBV7-2 and TRBJ2-1; D might be TRBD1 or TRBD2, each matching 5 bases. This CDR3 has 14 residues. V was cut by 3 bases and J by 3 bases, with 9 bases left in between. CDR1 SGHTA and CDR2 FQGNSA come from the germline V gene. The CDR3 sequence: CASSLGRVYNEQFF. The CDR3 DNA is TGTGCCAGCAGCTTGGGGCGGGTCTACAATGAGCAGTTCTTC.

As regards this clonotype: It may be a read error: a sequence one base away is much more abundant. This sequence joins TRBV5-1 and TRBJ1-2; the D is unclear. Germline CDR1 SGHRS, CDR2 YFSETQ. This CDR3 comprises 16 residues. The ends were cut back, 3 bases at V and 8 bases at J, with 23 bases in the middle. The chain's CDR3 is CASSSASRSQGGGYTF. CDR3 bases: TGCGCCAGCAGCTCGGCCTCCCGGAGTCAAGGCGGAGGCTACACCTTC.